These 26 T cell receptor beta chains originate from one sample sequenced in a study of CD8 T cells in ankylosing spondylitis. Study observations and caveats: A motif in TCR beta, a set of roughly eight highly homologous variants, appeared characteristic of ankylosing spondylitis blood.

These receptors' targets are unknown. TCRdb redid the calling of the 5' RACE reads with MiXCR, one entry per CDR3 protein. In the table there are approximately 540,000 distinct CDR3 sequences, approximately 11% of which are singletons. The sample was blood, either unsorted or a sorted T cell fraction (not recorded which). The receptors come from a male donor with ankylosing spondylitis.

This clonotype was observed at least ten times. The gene calls are TRBV5-1 and TRBJ1-6; D unclear. This CDR3 spans 12 amino acids. Germline CDR1 and CDR2: SGHRS and YFSETQ. V was trimmed by 0 bases and J by 7 bases, leaving 2 bases between them. CDR3 region: CASSLENSPLHF. Here the CDR3 DNA reads TGCGCCAGCAGCTTGGAGAATTCACCCCTCCACTTT. The variable domain in full, with the rest retrieved from reference TRBV5-1 and TRBJ1-6, is KAGVTQTPRYLIKTRGQQVTLSCSPISGHRSVSWYQQTPGQGLQFLFEYFSETQRNKGNFPGRFSGRQFSNSRSEMNVSTLELGDSALYLCASSLENSPLHFGNGTRLTVT.

This clonotype was picked up a small number of times. The gene calls are TRBV14 and TRBJ1-5; D is unclear. V lost 0 bases and J lost 6, with 6 bases in between. CDR1 is SGHDN, CDR2 FVKESK, per germline. CDR3 length equals 13 residues. For the CDR3, the DNA is TGTGCCAGCAGCCAAGATGGAGGTCAGCCCCAGCATTTT. Residues: CASSQDGGQPQHF.

The V gene is TRBV4-2, the J gene TRBJ1-3; D remains unclear. Between the trimmed V and J ends, which lost 3 bases and 0 bases, there was a span of 15 bases. The germline CDR1 and CDR2 sequences are LGHNA and YNFKEQ. CDR3 length: 17 residues. DNA of the CDR3: TGTGCCAGCAGCCAGCAATCCGGGGAATACTCTGGAAACACCATATATTTT. It is translated as CASSQQSGEYSGNTIYF.

The sample holds a few counts of this clonotype. The chain has TRBV18 and TRBJ2-3; a weak D match, TRBD2 (6 bases). CDR3 length: 16 residues. Trimming removed 0 bases at V and 2 bases at J, with 12 bases between. Germline CDR1 and CDR2: KGHSH and LQKENI. The CDR3 coding sequence is TGTGCCAGCTCACCACCCTTGGGCGGGAACACAGATACGCAGTATTTT. Translated, it gives CASSPPLGGNTDTQYF.

The table lists this clonotype with a count of one. The chain links TRBV15 to TRBJ2-5; 8 bases match TRBD2. J gave up 11 bases and V 9 bases, and 14 bases lay outside the gene matches. The CDR3 sequence is 13 residues long. Germline loops: CDR1 LNHNV, CDR2 YYDKDF (reference sequence). CDR3 DNA: TGTGCCACGGAGCCCGCGGGGGGTTATAGGCAGTACTTC. It translates to CATEPAGGYRQYF.

The V and J genes are TRBV30 and TRBJ2-3, with 8 bases that match TRBD2. Germline V CDR1 and CDR2: GTSNPN, SVGIG (reference sequence). V gave up 3 bases and J gave up 10 bases; unmatched junction bases: 9. The CDR3 extends over 13 amino acids. As DNA, the CDR3 is TGTGCCTGGAGGACTAGCGTGGAGGGATCGCAGTATTTT. Translation: CAWRTSVEGSQYF.

In its sample, this clonotype was seen a few times. The chain uses TRBV12-3 or TRBV12-4 and TRBJ1-2; D remains ambiguous. The CDR3 covers 15 residues. V was trimmed by 2 bases and J by 2 bases, leaving 12 bases between them. CDR3 in DNA: TGTGCCAGCAGTTTAAGTGGGCGGAAGAACTATGGCTACACCTTC. As protein: CASSLSGRKNYGYTF.

The CDR3 reads CATSDRLVGNEQFF. CDR3 nucleotides: TGTGCCACCAGTGATAGGCTAGTGGGTAATGAGCAGTTCTTC. This chain joins TRBV24-1 and TRBJ2-1; D remains unclear. V was shortened by 3 bases and J by 7 bases, with 12 bases between the two germline ends. Germline V gene sequence: CDR1 KGHDR, CDR2 SFDVKD. The CDR3 loop spans 14 amino acids.

The rearrangement joins TRBV7-6 to TRBJ1-6, with 10 bases fitting TRBD1. The V gene end was trimmed by 4 bases and the J gene end by 9 bases; junction bases not matched to a gene: 3. Germline V gene data show CDR1 as SGHVS and CDR2 as FNYEAQ. The CDR3 sequence is 14 residues long. The CDR3 DNA is TGTGCCAGCAGCTCCCGGGACAGGGGTTCACCCCTCCACTTT. Protein: CASSSRDRGSPLHF.

The V gene is TRBV4-2, the J gene TRBJ2-1; the match to TRBD1 covers 7 bases. Germline V lookup: CDR1 LGHNA, CDR2 YNFKEQ. Losses at the gene ends were 0 bases for V and 4 bases for J; bases not matched to a gene: 9. The CDR3 extends over 17 amino acids. The CDR3 DNA reads as TGTGCCAGCAGCCAAGATAAAGGGACAGCCATTTACAATGAGCAGTTCTTC. It specifies CASSQDKGTAIYNEQFF.

The rearrangement links TRBV20-1 to TRBJ2-3; 8 nucleotides agree with TRBD1. V gave up 0 bases and J gave up 1 base; unmatched junction bases: 6. Germline CDR1 reads DFQATT; CDR2 reads SNEGSKA (reference sequence). The CDR3 sequence is 16 residues long. CDR3 sequence: CSARDPTTGGTDTQYF. In nucleotides, the CDR3 is TGCAGTGCTAGAGATCCAACGACAGGGGGCACAGATACGCAGTATTTT.

V usage is TRBV10-1 and J usage is TRBJ1-1; the D gene is possibly TRBD1 (5 bases). Trimming pared 4 bases from V and 5 bases from J, leaving 11 bases between. The CDR3 has 13 amino acids. Germline CDR1 and CDR2: WNHNN and SYGVQD (reference sequence). This CDR3 reads CASSVGRVTEAFF. The CDR3, as DNA: TGCGCCAGCAGTGTGGGACGTGTGACTGAAGCTTTCTTT.

This clonotype appeared a few times. This chain joins TRBV4-1 and TRBJ2-3; D unclear. CDR3 size: 14 residues. V was clipped by 1 base and J by 1 base, with 6 bases between them. Germline assignment: CDR1 MGHRA and CDR2 YSYEKL. CDR3 sequence (DNA): TGCGCCAGCAGCCAAGTCCTAGGCACAGATACGCAGTATTTT. Protein product: CASSQVLGTDTQYF.

The rearrangement uses TRBV3-1 and TRBJ2-5, with 13 positions matching TRBD2. CDR3 length equals 18 residues. The junction had 9 bases not matched to a gene; V was cut back by 4 bases and J by 1 base. Germline V lookup: CDR1 LGHDT, CDR2 YNNKEL (reference sequence). The CDR3 nucleotides read TGTGCCAGCAGCCCCAGGCCAGGGACTAGCGGGATCCAAGAGACCCAGTACTTC. This codes for CASSPRPGTSGIQETQYF.

The chain couples TRBV10-2 to TRBJ2-2; no firm D call. This CDR3 has 13 amino acids. Between the trimmed V and J ends, which lost 1 base and 8 bases, there was a span of 8 bases. Germline V CDR1 and CDR2: WSHSY, SAAADI. This CDR3 reads CASSEFARGELFF. In DNA form, the CDR3 reads TGCGCCAGCAGTGAGTTTGCCCGGGGGGAGCTGTTTTTT.

This clonotype occurred many times. The chain recombines TRBV11-2 with TRBJ2-3; no firm D call. With 5 bases removed from V and 2 bases from J, the gap between germline ends came to 2 bases. Germline-derived CDR1 and CDR2 are SGHAT and FQNNGV. The CDR3 loop spans 11 amino acids. CDR3 region: CASSITDTQYF. The CDR3 bases are TGTGCCAGCAGCATCACAGATACGCAGTATTTT.

This clonotype was recorded a few times. This rearrangement joins TRBV12-3 or TRBV12-4 to TRBJ1-6; D gene unclear. Between the trimmed V and J ends, which lost 5 bases and 8 bases, there was a span of 19 bases. This CDR3 comprises 16 residues. The CDR3 reads CASSDRGAGGYSPLHF. The CDR3 DNA follows: TGTGCCAGCAGTGACCGTGGTGCGGGTGGGTATTCACCCCTCCACTTT.

This clonotype was detected a few times. This chain uses TRBV12-3 or TRBV12-4 with TRBJ2-5; TRBD2 matches 9 bases. V lost 7 bases, J lost 7 bases, and 10 bases stayed unmatched. This CDR3 has 14 amino acids. The CDR3 nucleotides read TGTGCCAGCACCCTTAGCGGGAGAGTGGGGACCCAGTACTTC. Translated: CASTLSGRVGTQYF.

The chain couples TRBV20-1 to TRBJ2-1; D is perhaps TRBD2 (7 bases). The CDR3 length is 13 residues. Looked up from germline, CDR1 is DFQATT and CDR2 is SNEGSKA (reference sequence). With 3 bases removed from V and 11 bases from J, the gap between germline ends came to 17 bases. The chain's CDR3 is CSARPGGGAQQFF. The CDR3 DNA reads as TGCAGTGCTAGGCCGGGTGGGGGGGCCCAGCAGTTCTTC.

This clonotype was counted a few times. The chain has TRBV7-7 and TRBJ2-3; no reliable D call. V was cut by 1 base and J by 2 bases, with 7 bases left in between. Germline CDR1 and CDR2: SSHAT and FNYEAQ (reference sequence). The CDR3 has 14 residues. The CDR3 loop reads CASSLGPVTDTQYF. The CDR3 DNA follows: TGTGCCAGCAGCTTAGGTCCAGTCACAGATACGCAGTATTTT.

This clonotype has ten or more counts. This chain connects TRBV24-1 to TRBJ2-2, with TRBD1 identical over 7 bases. Trimming removed 3 bases from V and 4 bases from J; junction bases left unmatched: 4. The germline V gene has CDR1 KGHDR and CDR2 SFDVKD. The CDR3 runs to 15 residues. The CDR3 protein is CATSDATGPTGELFF. The CDR3 DNA reads TGTGCCACCAGTGATGCGACAGGGCCCACCGGGGAGCTGTTTTTT.

This clonotype was counted at least ten times. The chain employs TRBV5-1 and TRBJ2-3; tentative D call: TRBD2 (6 bases). The V and J ends lost 7 bases and 1 base respectively, with 16 bases between them. The CDR3 has 15 residues. Germline lookup yields CDR1 SGHRS and CDR2 YFSETQ. The chain's CDR3 is CASGGTAYGTDTQYF. CDR3 nucleotide sequence: TGCGCCAGCGGGGGGACCGCGTACGGCACAGATACGCAGTATTTT.

The chain joins TRBV4-1 to TRBJ1-2; 9 bases are a match to TRBD1. Trimming cost V 0 bases and J 5 bases; bases outside gene matches: 10. Germline values: CDR1 MGHRA, CDR2 YSYEKL. The CDR3 sequence is 17 residues long. The CDR3 is CASSQDPGTGQWYGYTF. DNA for the CDR3: TGCGCCAGCAGCCAAGATCCCGGGACAGGGCAATGGTATGGCTACACCTTC.

This clonotype was counted between two and nine times. The chain uses TRBV12-3 or TRBV12-4 and TRBJ1-2, with D uncertain. The V gene lost 2 bases and the J gene lost 8 bases, with 12 bases spanning the gap. The CDR3 sequence is 13 residues long. CDR3 protein: CASSLNWEGGYTF. CDR3 nucleotide sequence: TGTGCCAGCAGTTTAAATTGGGAAGGAGGCTACACCTTC.

This clonotype was found many times. This rearrangement joins TRBV9 to TRBJ1-2, with TRBD1 identical over 8 bases. This CDR3 spans 15 amino acids. The ends lost 7 bases at V and 2 bases at J; junction bases unmatched: 10. CDR1 SGDLS and CDR2 YYNGEE come from the germline V gene. The CDR3 DNA follows: TGTGCCAGCGGCCCCCTCGGACAGGGAAACTATGGCTACACCTTC. Its translation: CASGPLGQGNYGYTF.

This clonotype was observed at least ten times. The chain recombines TRBV7-9 with TRBJ1-1; no reliable D call. The germline V gene has CDR1 SEHNR and CDR2 FQNEAQ (reference sequence). CDR3 length: 11 amino acids. With 9 bases removed from V and 7 bases from J, the gap between germline ends came to 12 bases. CDR3 nucleotides: TGTGCCAGTATCGGGAAGAGTGAAGCTTTCTTT. Translated, it gives CASIGKSEAFF.